This is a list of T cell receptor beta chains from one sample in a study of identical twins. In TCRdb, the 5' RACE reads were re-called with MiXCR into one record per CDR3 protein. The sample lists 400,000 to 500,000 distinct CDR3 sequences, approximately 17% seen once, with around 12% in the top ten. The sample consisted of naive T cells sorted from blood. The receptors derive from a man between 50 and 59 years old in good health. Both conserved end residues are part of each CDR3. A D gene is named only where the DNA matches it firmly. Only part of the rows carry a size: once, few, many, or a class if the clone is expanded.

clone_size: NA; v_call: TRBV11-2; j_call: TRBJ2-5; d_call: TRBD2; cdr3_nt: TGTGCCAGCAGCTCCGGGACTAGCGGGGGAAAGACCCAGTACTTC; cdr3_aa: CASSSGTSGGKTQYF
clone_size: few; v_call: TRBV12-3/TRBV12-4; j_call: TRBJ1-1; d_call: NA; cdr3_nt: TGTGCCAGCACTATTATCGACGGCACTGAAGCTTTCTTT; cdr3_aa: CASTIIDGTEAFF
clone_size: NA; v_call: TRBV7-9; j_call: TRBJ2-7; d_call: TRBD1; cdr3_nt: TGTGCCAGCAGTCCGGAAGACGGGACAGGGGCCTACGAGCAGTACTTC; cdr3_aa: CASSPEDGTGAYEQYF
clone_size: many; v_call: TRBV4-1; j_call: TRBJ2-7; d_call: NA; cdr3_nt: TGCGCCAGCAGCCAAACCCCCGCAGGGCTCTACGAGCAGTACTTC; cdr3_aa: CASSQTPAGLYEQYF
clone_size: NA; v_call: TRBV7-6; j_call: TRBJ1-4; d_call: NA; cdr3_nt: TGTGCCAGCAGCTCGGACGATGAAAAACTGTTTTTT; cdr3_aa: CASSSDDEKLFF
clone_size: many; v_call: TRBV4-3; j_call: TRBJ1-6; d_call: NA; cdr3_nt: TGCGCCAGCAGCCAAGATTTCCCAAGCTCCTATAATTCACCCCTCCACTTT; cdr3_aa: CASSQDFPSSYNSPLHF
clone_size: NA; v_call: TRBV20-1; j_call: TRBJ2-7; d_call: TRBD1; cdr3_nt: TGCAGTGCTAGGGGACAGGGCTACGAGCAGTACTTC; cdr3_aa: CSARGQGYEQYF
clone_size: NA; v_call: TRBV12-3/TRBV12-4; j_call: TRBJ1-1; d_call: NA; cdr3_nt: TGTGCCAGCGCCGGACAGACTTACATGAACACTGAAGCTTTCTTT; cdr3_aa: CASAGQTYMNTEAFF
clone_size: NA; v_call: TRBV12-3/TRBV12-4; j_call: TRBJ1-1; d_call: NA; cdr3_nt: TGTGCCACCAGCGTTCGCACTGAAGCTTTCTTT; cdr3_aa: CATSVRTEAFF
clone_size: NA; v_call: TRBV2; j_call: TRBJ2-5; d_call: TRBD2; cdr3_nt: TGTGCCAGCAGTGAAACAAGACTAGCGGGGGGTTCCCAAGAGACCCAGTACTTC; cdr3_aa: CASSETRLAGGSQETQYF
clone_size: few; v_call: TRBV18; j_call: TRBJ2-1; d_call: NA; cdr3_nt: TGTGCCAGCTCACCAGGGCCCAGACGTGAGCAGTTCTTC; cdr3_aa: CASSPGPRREQFF
clone_size: NA; v_call: TRBV27; j_call: TRBJ2-1; d_call: NA; cdr3_nt: TGTGCCAGCAGTTTAGGAGGGGTGTATTCCCCCAATGAGCAGTTCTTC; cdr3_aa: CASSLGGVYSPNEQFF
clone_size: few; v_call: TRBV20-1; j_call: TRBJ2-1; d_call: TRBD2; cdr3_nt: TGCAGTGTTGCGGGAGGGCCCAATGAGCAGTTCTTC; cdr3_aa: CSVAGGPNEQFF
clone_size: once; v_call: TRBV5-1; j_call: TRBJ2-7; d_call: TRBD2; cdr3_nt: TGCGCCAGCAGCTTGGAGCTAGCGGGAGGAACCTACGAGCAGTACTTC; cdr3_aa: CASSLELAGGTYEQYF
clone_size: NA; v_call: TRBV4-2; j_call: TRBJ1-1; d_call: TRBD1; cdr3_nt: TGTGCCAGCAGCCAAGTCGGGACAGGGGAGACTGAAGCTTTCTTT; cdr3_aa: CASSQVGTGETEAFF
clone_size: NA; v_call: TRBV15; j_call: TRBJ1-5; d_call: TRBD1; cdr3_nt: TGTGCCACCAGCAGGGACAGGGTTGACAATCAGCCCCAGCATTTT; cdr3_aa: CATSRDRVDNQPQHF
clone_size: few; v_call: TRBV20-1; j_call: TRBJ1-1; d_call: NA; cdr3_nt: TGCAGTGCTAGAGTCGGAGGGAGTAGGACTGAAGCTTTCTTT; cdr3_aa: CSARVGGSRTEAFF
clone_size: many; v_call: TRBV28; j_call: TRBJ2-5; d_call: TRBD2; cdr3_nt: TGTGCCAGCAGTTTAGCCCCCGGCGCTAGCGGGACCCAAGAGACCCAGTACTTC; cdr3_aa: CASSLAPGASGTQETQYF
clone_size: NA; v_call: TRBV4-2; j_call: TRBJ2-5; d_call: TRBD2; cdr3_nt: TGTGCCAGCAGCCAACAACTAGCGGGAGAGACCCAGTACTTC; cdr3_aa: CASSQQLAGETQYF
clone_size: NA; v_call: TRBV7-9; j_call: TRBJ1-1; d_call: NA; cdr3_nt: TGTGCCAGCAGCTTTGCCGGAAGGAAGACTGAAGCTTTCTTT; cdr3_aa: CASSFAGRKTEAFF
clone_size: many; v_call: TRBV7-2; j_call: TRBJ2-3; d_call: NA; cdr3_nt: TGTGCCAGCAGCTCTAACACAGATACGCAGTATTTT; cdr3_aa: CASSSNTDTQYF
clone_size: NA; v_call: TRBV7-3; j_call: TRBJ2-3; d_call: TRBD1; cdr3_nt: TGTGCCAGCAGTTACACAGGGGGCCCGACAGATACGCAGTATTTT; cdr3_aa: CASSYTGGPTDTQYF
clone_size: few; v_call: TRBV6-2/TRBV6-3; j_call: TRBJ2-1; d_call: NA; cdr3_nt: TGTGCCAGCAGTTACTCGTGGTGGGACTCCTACAATGAGCAGTTCTTC; cdr3_aa: CASSYSWWDSYNEQFF
clone_size: NA; v_call: TRBV5-1; j_call: TRBJ2-1; d_call: TRBD1; cdr3_nt: TGCGCCAGCAGCCGGGACAGGGGCGAGGTCAATGAGCAGTTCTTC; cdr3_aa: CASSRDRGEVNEQFF
clone_size: NA; v_call: TRBV12-3/TRBV12-4; j_call: TRBJ2-2; d_call: TRBD2; cdr3_nt: TGTGCCAGCAGAATCGGGACTAGCGGGGGGGCTGGGGAGCTGTTTTTT; cdr3_aa: CASRIGTSGGAGELFF
clone_size: NA; v_call: TRBV7-2; j_call: TRBJ1-1; d_call: NA; cdr3_nt: TGTGCCAGCAGCGACCCAGGCTACGAGAACACTGAAGCTTTCTTT; cdr3_aa: CASSDPGYENTEAFF
clone_size: few; v_call: TRBV20-1; j_call: TRBJ2-2; d_call: NA; cdr3_nt: TGCAGTGCTAATGTCAGATTCACCGGGGAGCTGTTTTTT; cdr3_aa: CSANVRFTGELFF
clone_size: once; v_call: TRBV5-1; j_call: TRBJ2-7; d_call: TRBD1; cdr3_nt: TGCGCCAGCAGCTTGGGTGGGACAGACGCGTACGAGCAGTACTTC; cdr3_aa: CASSLGGTDAYEQYF
clone_size: NA; v_call: TRBV6-2/TRBV6-3; j_call: TRBJ1-1; d_call: NA; cdr3_nt: TGTGCCAGCAGTTACTTGCGTGGGGGCCGAGTGAACACTGAAGCTTTCTTT; cdr3_aa: CASSYLRGGRVNTEAFF
clone_size: few; v_call: TRBV12-3/TRBV12-4; j_call: TRBJ2-2; d_call: TRBD1; cdr3_nt: TGTGCCAGCAGGGGGACAGGGGTGACCGGGGAGCTGTTTTTT; cdr3_aa: CASRGTGVTGELFF
clone_size: NA; v_call: TRBV5-1; j_call: TRBJ1-1; d_call: NA; cdr3_nt: TGCGCCAGCAGCCCCCTGCAGGGCATGAACACTGAAGCTTTCTTT; cdr3_aa: CASSPLQGMNTEAFF
clone_size: NA; v_call: TRBV7-9; j_call: TRBJ1-5; d_call: NA; cdr3_nt: TGTGCCACCTCGGTTGGGGGCGATAGCAATCAGCCCCAGCATTTT; cdr3_aa: CATSVGGDSNQPQHF
clone_size: many; v_call: TRBV5-1; j_call: TRBJ1-1; d_call: NA; cdr3_nt: TGCGCCAGCAGCAGGGGCTACACTGAAGCTTTCTTT; cdr3_aa: CASSRGYTEAFF
clone_size: few; v_call: TRBV7-6; j_call: TRBJ2-3; d_call: NA; cdr3_nt: TGTGCCAGCAGCTCCCTTTCGACTAACACAGATACGCAGTATTTT; cdr3_aa: CASSSLSTNTDTQYF
clone_size: few; v_call: TRBV5-1; j_call: TRBJ2-7; d_call: TRBD2; cdr3_nt: TGCGCCAGCACCAACCTAGCGGGAGGGCACGACGAGCAGTACTTC; cdr3_aa: CASTNLAGGHDEQYF
clone_size: NA; v_call: TRBV12-3/TRBV12-4; j_call: TRBJ2-1; d_call: TRBD2; cdr3_nt: TGTGCCAGCAGTTTAGAGACACTAGCGGGGGGCAATGAGCAGTTCTTC; cdr3_aa: CASSLETLAGGNEQFF
clone_size: few; v_call: TRBV6-2/TRBV6-3; j_call: TRBJ2-2; d_call: NA; cdr3_nt: TGTGCCAGCAGGGGATACAGGGCCGGGGAGCTGTTTTTT; cdr3_aa: CASRGYRAGELFF
clone_size: many; v_call: TRBV5-1; j_call: TRBJ1-2; d_call: TRBD1; cdr3_nt: TGCGCCAGCAGTTCCCTGGGGGGACAGACCTTCTCTGGCTACACCTTC; cdr3_aa: CASSSLGGQTFSGYTF
clone_size: NA; v_call: TRBV5-1; j_call: TRBJ2-7; d_call: NA; cdr3_nt: TGCGCCAGCAGAAGCCCAGTCGGTGAGCAGTACTTC; cdr3_aa: CASRSPVGEQYF
clone_size: few; v_call: TRBV20-1; j_call: TRBJ2-1; d_call: NA; cdr3_nt: TGCAGTGCTATCGTCGGCTCAGGGAGAGAGCAGTTCTTC; cdr3_aa: CSAIVGSGREQFF
clone_size: NA; v_call: TRBV11-2; j_call: TRBJ2-7; d_call: TRBD1; cdr3_nt: TGTGCCAGCAGCTCCTCGACAGGGGGGTTTGGGCAGTACTTC; cdr3_aa: CASSSSTGGFGQYF
clone_size: few; v_call: TRBV20-1; j_call: TRBJ1-2; d_call: NA; cdr3_nt: TGCAGTGCTAGAGACCGGACGCACTATGGCTACACCTTC; cdr3_aa: CSARDRTHYGYTF
clone_size: many; v_call: TRBV12-3/TRBV12-4; j_call: TRBJ1-1; d_call: TRBD1; cdr3_nt: TGTGCCAGCAGCATGAGGACAGGGGGGAACACTGAAGCTTTCTTT; cdr3_aa: CASSMRTGGNTEAFF
clone_size: few; v_call: TRBV10-3; j_call: TRBJ2-6; d_call: TRBD2; cdr3_nt: TGTGCCATCAGCGTTCTTCCGGGACTAGCGGGGGGCTCTGGGGCCAACGTCCTGACTTTC; cdr3_aa: CAISVLPGLAGGSGANVLTF
clone_size: NA; v_call: TRBV12-3/TRBV12-4; j_call: TRBJ2-7; d_call: TRBD2; cdr3_nt: TGTGCCAGCAGCCCCCCACTAGCGGGAGTTGAAGAGCAGTACTTC; cdr3_aa: CASSPPLAGVEEQYF
clone_size: few; v_call: TRBV20-1; j_call: TRBJ2-5; d_call: NA; cdr3_nt: TGCAGTGCTAGAGGTAGCGGAGATACCCAAGAGACCCAGTACTTC; cdr3_aa: CSARGSGDTQETQYF
clone_size: few; v_call: TRBV6-8; j_call: TRBJ2-2; d_call: NA; cdr3_nt: TGTGCCAGCAGTTACTCCCGAGAAGCAGATTCCACCGGGGAGCTGTTTTTT; cdr3_aa: CASSYSREADSTGELFF
clone_size: few; v_call: TRBV20-1; j_call: TRBJ2-7; d_call: NA; cdr3_nt: TGCAGTGCTACAACAGGGACCGCCGAGCAGTACTTC; cdr3_aa: CSATTGTAEQYF
clone_size: few; v_call: TRBV10-3; j_call: TRBJ2-3; d_call: TRBD2; cdr3_nt: TGTGCCATCAGAACTGGGACTAGCGGACCCAGCACAGATACGCAGTATTTT; cdr3_aa: CAIRTGTSGPSTDTQYF
clone_size: many; v_call: TRBV6-6; j_call: TRBJ2-7; d_call: NA; cdr3_nt: TGTGCCAGCAGTGAGGGTTCCCGGAACGAGCAGTACTTC; cdr3_aa: CASSEGSRNEQYF